Listed below are T cell receptor beta chains from one sample, sequenced in a study of blood T cell repertoires in COVID-19. Method: immunoSEQ multiplex PCR; TCRdb's copy keeps in-frame clones and lacks some. The sample consists of about 24,000 clones, over 55% of them appearing once. The sample was peripheral blood. These receptors were obtained from a woman of 80 years or more with acute or convalescent COVID-19. The CDR3 runs from the conserved cysteine through the conserved F or W. The order of the fields is D gene, J gene, clone size, V gene, CDR3 length, CDR3 protein, CDR3 DNA. The D gene is left open where the match is weak. A clone size is listed for some rows: how often the clone was seen (once, few, many), or a class if it is expanded.

>NA|TRBJ2-1|NA|TRBV9|17
CASSAGGAASSYNEQFF
TGTGCCAGCAGCGCCGGAGGGGCAGCATCATCCTACAATGAGCAGTTCTTC
>NA|TRBJ1-1|NA|TRBV30|11
CAWSARDEAFF
TGTGCCTGGAGTGCGAGAGATGAAGCTTTCTTT
>TRBD1|TRBJ1-3|once|TRBV14|17
CASSPRDRGFSGNTIYF
TGTGCCAGCAGCCCCCGGGACAGGGGGTTTTCTGGAAACACCATATATTTT
>NA|TRBJ1-6|few|TRBV11-3|13
CASSLSRNSPLHF
TGTGCCAGCAGCTTATCGCGAAATTCACCCCTCCACTTT
>TRBD1|TRBJ1-6|NA|TRBV18|15
CASSPADRGNSPLHF
TGTGCCAGCTCACCAGCCGACAGGGGAAATTCACCCCTCCACTTT
>NA|TRBJ1-6|once|TRBV18|15
CASSPSQGWNSPLHF
TGTGCCAGCTCACCTAGTCAGGGGTGGAATTCACCCCTCCACTTT
>TRBD1|TRBJ1-2|NA|TRBV19|14
CASSRDRGDYGYTF
TGTGCCAGTTCCCGGGACAGGGGTGACTATGGCTACACCTTC
>TRBD2|TRBJ2-5|few|TRBV6-5|15
CASRRDYLLQETQYF
TGTGCCAGCAGACGGGACTATCTCCTCCAAGAGACCCAGTACTTC
>TRBD1|TRBJ1-2|NA|TRBV3-1/TRBV3-2|16
CASSQVGFRDRAGYTF
TGTGCCAGCAGCCAAGTCGGCTTCCGGGACAGGGCTGGCTACACCTTC
>NA|TRBJ1-2|NA|TRBV6-5|12
CASSPYNYGYTF
TGTGCCAGCAGTCCTTATAACTATGGCTACACCTTC
>NA|TRBJ1-2|NA|TRBV12-3/TRBV12-4|12
CASKRAERGYTF
TGTGCCAGCAAGAGGGCAGAGCGGGGCTACACCTTC
>TRBD1|TRBJ1-4|few|TRBV5-1|15
CASSFGTGESEKLFF
TGCGCCAGCAGCTTTGGGACAGGGGAAAGTGAAAAACTGTTTTTT
>NA|TRBJ1-5|NA|TRBV6-1|16
CASSERGLGGYQPQHF
TGTGCCAGCAGTGAACGGGGATTGGGGGGGTATCAGCCCCAGCATTTT